The rows below give T cell receptor beta chains drawn from one sample of a study of cytomegalovirus exposure and HLA in healthy donors. Generated by immunoSEQ multiplex PCR, the TCRdb table keeps only in-frame clones and is missing some. This table has some 110,000 clones, 9.5% to 15% appearing once. Sequences were obtained from PBMCs. These receptors were taken from a man in his forties in good health and CMV-seropositive. Each CDR3 is given with its conserved first and last residue. Each record gives: D gene, V gene, clone size, J gene, CDR3 DNA, CDR3 protein. A D gene is named only where the DNA matches it firmly. Expanded clones are given a class, and other clones once, few, many or no size at all.

>.|TRBV6-6|.|TRBJ1-1
TGTGCCAGCAGTTCCCCTCAGGAGAACACTGAAGCTTTCTTT
CASSSPQENTEAFF
>TRBD2|TRBV27|.|TRBJ2-7
TGTGCCAGCAGTTTAGGTCCTTCGCTAGCGGGAGCCCACGAGCAGTACTTC
CASSLGPSLAGAHEQYF
>.|TRBV29-1|.|TRBJ1-4
TGCAGCGTTGGGGTGGCGGGGAGTCGCGGTGAAAAACTGTTTTTT
CSVGVAGSRGEKLFF
>.|TRBV29-1|.|TRBJ2-1
TGCAGCGTTCAGAATCATGAGCAGTTCTTC
CSVQNHEQFF
>.|TRBV28|many|TRBJ2-7
TGTGCCAGCAGTTTACCTCGGGACTCGGCACCCTACGAGCAGTACTTC
CASSLPRDSAPYEQYF
>TRBD1|TRBV6-6|.|TRBJ1-3
TGTGCCAGCGCGCATCGGGACAGCGGAAACACCATATATTTT
CASAHRDSGNTIYF
>TRBD1|TRBV6-6|.|TRBJ1-2
TGTGCCAGCAGTTACCGGGGAGACAGGGCCCTCTATGGCTACACCTTC
CASSYRGDRALYGYTF
>.|TRBV6-1|few|TRBJ1-1
TGTGCCAGCAGTGAAGGCCCGGGGTTGAACGCTGAAGCTTTCTTT
CASSEGPGLNAEAFF
>.|TRBV7-8|few|TRBJ1-1
TGTGCCAGCAGCTTAGCGCGGGGGCGGGCCACTGAAGCTTTCTTT
CASSLARGRATEAFF
>TRBD1|TRBV5-1|.|TRBJ1-2
TGCGCCAGCAGCCAAGGACAGGGGGTTATCTATGGCTACACCTTC
CASSQGQGVIYGYTF
>TRBD2|TRBV19|.|TRBJ2-7
TGTGCCAGTAGTATAAGCGGGAGTATCTACGAGCAGTACTTC
CASSISGSIYEQYF
>.|TRBV5-1|.|TRBJ1-4
TGCGCCAGCACGGAACGAGGAACAACTAATGAAAAACTGTTTTTT
CASTERGTTNEKLFF
>TRBD2|TRBV11-2|few|TRBJ2-5
TGTGCCAGCAGCTTAGAGCGGCTAGCGGGGCAAGAGACCCAGTACTTC
CASSLERLAGQETQYF
>TRBD1|TRBV19|.|TRBJ1-2
TGTGCCAGTAGTCTTCGGACAGGGGCCGAGAACTATGGCTACACCTTC
CASSLRTGAENYGYTF
>TRBD2|TRBV29-1|few|TRBJ2-7
TGCAGCGTTTTTCCGGGACTAGCGGGAGAGCAGTACTTC
CSVFPGLAGEQYF
>.|TRBV2|few|TRBJ1-5
TGTGCCAGCAGCGACAGGTATCAGCCCCAGCATTTT
CASSDRYQPQHF
>.|TRBV2|.|TRBJ1-1
TGTGCCAGCAGTGAACAGGGGTTAGGGGCTTTCTTT
CASSEQGLGAFF
>TRBD1|TRBV25-1|.|TRBJ1-6
TGTGCCAGCAGTGGAGACAGGGGTACCACTTATAATTCACCCCTCCACTTT
CASSGDRGTTYNSPLHF
>.|TRBV7-8|few|TRBJ2-7
TGTGCCAGCAGCTATAGCTCCTACGAGCAGTACTTC
CASSYSSYEQYF
>TRBD1|TRBV19|.|TRBJ1-4
TGTGCCAGTAGTATAGTTGAGACAGGGCGCGAAAAACTGTTTTTT
CASSIVETGREKLFF